The 7 T cell receptor beta chains below come from one sample, sequenced in a study of spatial heterogeneity in lung cancer. Time point: blood at routine non-recurrence follow-up after resection. The authors sequenced whole RNA from tumor, nontumor lung or frozen PBMC without sorting. TCRdb itself ran the 5' RACE reads through MiXCR, one entry per CDR3 protein. The sample holds about 120,000 distinct CDR3 sequences; 9.5% to 15% are singletons and the top ten take 16%. Sequenced material: PBMCs, taken at follow-up. These receptors originate from a male donor with early-stage non-small cell lung cancer.

In its sample, this clonotype was seen a few times. The V call is TRBV28, the J call TRBJ2-5, with TRBD1 as a possible D gene (5 bases). Germline assignment: CDR1 MDHEN and CDR2 SYDVKM. The ends were cut back, 7 bases at V and 3 bases at J, with 15 bases in the middle. This CDR3 is built from 14 residues. Written as DNA, the CDR3 is TGTGCCAGCAACTTGAGACAGATAAAAGAGACCCAGTACTTC. Translating gives CASNLRQIKETQYF.

This chain links TRBV6-2 or TRBV6-3 with TRBJ1-5; the D gene is possibly TRBD1 (6 bases). V shed 6 bases and J shed 0 bases, with 9 bases lying between them. CDR1 MNHEY and CDR2 SVGEGT come from the germline V gene. CDR3 length: 14 residues. The CDR3 sequence is CASSGTHSNQPQHF. The CDR3 nucleotides are TGTGCCAGCAGCGGGACACATAGCAATCAGCCCCAGCATTTT.

The V call is TRBV2, the J call TRBJ2-1; 7 positions agree with TRBD1. Trimming at V came to 5 bases and at J to 8 bases, leaving 6 bases not matched to a gene. The germline V gene has CDR1 SNHLY and CDR2 FYNNEI. The CDR3 is 13 residues long. CDR3 nucleotide sequence: TGTGCCAGCAGTTCCTCAACAGGGGATGAGCAGTTCTTC. Translating gives CASSSSTGDEQFF.

This clonotype was picked up many times. The genes are TRBV14 and TRBJ2-3; possibly TRBD1 or TRBD2 for D (5 bases each). The CDR3 has 15 residues. Germline lookup yields CDR1 SGHDN and CDR2 FVKESK. Trimming took 4 bases from V and 4 from J, leaving 15 bases between them. The CDR3 loop is CASSLGPLEADTQYF. CDR3 DNA sequence: TGTGCCAGCAGCCTGGGGCCCCTGGAGGCAGATACGCAGTATTTT.

This clonotype was observed many times. The J gene is TRBJ1-2, the V gene TRBV7-2; TRBD1 aligns across 7 bases. The V gene end was trimmed by 4 bases and the J gene end by 2 bases; junction bases not matched to a gene: 10. CDR3 size: 16 residues. Germline CDR1 is SGHTA and CDR2 is FQGNSA. The DNA of the CDR3 is TGTGCCAGCAGCTCCGACCCGATGACAGGGAACTATGGCTACACCTTC. Encoded protein: CASSSDPMTGNYGYTF.

This clonotype occurred many times. This sequence joins TRBV19 and TRBJ1-5; D is unclear. Trimming shortened V by 1 base and J by 3 bases, and 13 bases separated the two germline ends. The CDR3 loop spans 16 amino acids. Germline V gene data show CDR1 as LNHDA and CDR2 as SQIVND (reference sequence). This CDR3 is CASSIGGTPFNQPQHF. The CDR3 coding sequence is TGTGCCAGTAGTATAGGGGGAACCCCCTTCAATCAGCCCCAGCATTTT.

This clonotype showed up many times. The genes are TRBV12-3 or TRBV12-4 and TRBJ2-3; no firm D call. V lost 2 bases to trimming and J lost 5 bases, with 2 bases between them. The CDR3 runs 11 residues. Here the CDR3 DNA reads TGTGCCAGCAGTTTAAAAGATACGCAGTATTTT. This gives the protein CASSLKDTQYF.